These 10 T cell receptor beta chains came from one sample sequenced in a study of blood T cell repertoires in COVID-19. Sequencing used immunoSEQ multiplex PCR; TCRdb keeps in-frame clones, though not all of them. The sample has around 230,000 clones; roughly four fifths are singletons. Sequencing was performed on peripheral blood. The receptors derive from a woman aged 80 or over with acute or convalescent COVID-19.

V and J are TRBV4-2 and TRBJ2-7; 8 bases are a match to TRBD1. This CDR3 is built from 16 residues. Germline trimming cut 11 bases from V and 5 bases from J; bases unmatched to any gene: 20. Germline CDR1 and CDR2: LGHNA and YNFKEQ. The CDR3 is CAPSNKRTGSYDEQYF. Here the CDR3 DNA reads TGTGCCCCGTCGAATAAGAGGACAGGGTCTTACGACGAGCAGTACTTC.

The chain links TRBV12-3 or TRBV12-4 to TRBJ1-5; the D is unclear. This CDR3 comprises 13 residues. Trimming removed 6 bases from V and 6 bases from J, with 12 bases in between. As DNA, the CDR3 is TGTGCCAGCAGCCCCAGCGAGGCTCAGCCCCAGCATTTT. It codes for CASSPSEAQPQHF.

The rearrangement joins TRBV5-1 to TRBJ2-1, with TRBD1 matching over 7 bases. CDR1 is SGHRS and CDR2 is YFSETQ in the germline V gene. V lost 0 bases, J lost 6 bases, and 9 bases stayed unmatched. CDR3 length equals 16 residues. Here the CDR3 reads CASSLASPSGGNEQFF. In DNA form, the CDR3 reads TGCGCCAGCAGCTTGGCCTCGCCTTCAGGGGGCAATGAGCAGTTCTTC.

The V and J genes are TRBV29-1 and TRBJ1-4; 8 bases match TRBD1. The CDR3 extends over 13 amino acids. Per germline, CDR1 SQVTM and CDR2 ANQGSEA. Germline trimming cut 6 bases from V and 8 bases from J; bases unmatched to any gene: 8. The CDR3 is CSVGTGGIEKLFF. The CDR3 nucleotides are TGCAGCGTGGGAACAGGGGGGATCGAAAAACTGTTTTTT.

This chain's CDR3 is CASSLRGRNTEAFF. Written as DNA, the CDR3 is TGTGCCAGCAGCCTCAGGGGGCGGAACACTGAAGCTTTCTTT. The rearrangement uses TRBV7-3 and TRBJ1-1; 8 positions match TRBD1. The germline CDR1 and CDR2 sequences are SGHTA and FQGTGA. The length of the CDR3 is 14 residues. V was clipped by 5 bases and J by 1 base; unmatched bases: 3.

Worth noting for this clone: Other DNA sequences of this sample code for an identical CDR3. The chain links TRBV19 to TRBJ1-2, with 8 bases fitting TRBD1. The germline V gene encodes CDR1 LNHDA and CDR2 SQIVND (reference sequence). V was pared by 4 bases and J by 4 bases, with 2 bases of the junction left unmatched. The CDR3 contains 13 residues. Written as DNA, the CDR3 is TGTGCCAGTAGTACAGGGGGCTCCTATGGCTACACCTTC. Encoded protein: CASSTGGSYGYTF.

The chain joins TRBV7-2 to TRBJ2-7, with D possibly matching TRBD1 (6 bases). With 7 bases removed from V and 12 bases from J, the gap between germline ends came to 25 bases. CDR1 is SGHTA and CDR2 is FQGNSA in the germline V gene. This CDR3 has 14 residues. The CDR3 bases are TGTGCCAGCAACAGCCCCGGCAGGGACAATCTCCCGTACTTC. Translated, it gives CASNSPGRDNLPYF.

This chain joins TRBV2 and TRBJ2-5; TRBD1 agrees at 8 bases. There are 16 residues in the CDR3. Germline V lookup: CDR1 SNHLY, CDR2 FYNNEI. V shed 2 bases and J 0 bases; nucleotides not matched to a gene: 5. The CDR3 sequence: CASSEWDRPNQETQYF. CDR3 sequence (DNA): TGTGCCAGCAGTGAATGGGACAGGCCGAACCAAGAGACCCAGTACTTC.

The CDR3 sequence is CASSLWGGQAQRNTGELFF. CDR3 bases: TGTGCCAGCAGTTTATGGGGGGGGCAGGCTCAAAGAAACACCGGGGAGCTGTTTTTT. The V and J genes are TRBV27 and TRBJ2-2, with D possibly TRBD2 on 7 matching bases. Trimming pared 1 base from V and 2 bases from J, leaving 20 bases between. Germline values: CDR1 MNHEY, CDR2 SMNVEV (reference sequence). The CDR3 has 19 amino acids.

This clone was found once. This chain links TRBV7-2 with TRBJ2-1; the match to TRBD2 covers 10 bases. The trim removed 5 bases at V and 4 bases at J, leaving 8 bases unmatched. The CDR3 is made up of 16 amino acids. Germline V gene sequence: CDR1 SGHTA, CDR2 FQGNSA. CDR3 coding DNA: TGTGCCAGCAGCGACAAGCGGGGGGGCATTTACAATGAGCAGTTCTTC. Encoded protein: CASSDKRGGIYNEQFF.